A single sample is the source of the 18 T cell receptor beta chains below, sequenced in a study of T-cell memory formation after mild COVID-19. TCRdb recomputed calls from the 5' RACE reads with MiXCR, one row per CDR3 protein. The table has about 560,000 distinct CDR3 sequences, roughly a fifth seen once. The sequencing sample was made of PBMCs or a T cell subset sorted from them (not recorded which). Receptors were obtained from an adult woman who had mild COVID-19 (a few samples of this study predate the infection). Cell type and time point are not known.

The V gene is TRBV24-1, the J gene TRBJ2-1; maybe TRBD2 (6 bases). Deletions cut 2 bases from V and 9 bases from J, with 13 bases between. The CDR3 is 14 amino acids. CDR1 and CDR2 (germline): KGHDR, SFDVKD. CDR3 DNA sequence: TGTGCCACCAGTGATTCGGTAGGGCGGGGTGAGCAGTTCTTC. Translated, it gives CATSDSVGRGEQFF.

The gene calls are TRBV12-3 or TRBV12-4 and TRBJ1-2; D possibly corresponds to TRBD1 (5 bases). Trimming took 5 bases from V and 4 from J, leaving 17 bases between them. The CDR3 has 15 amino acids. Here the CDR3 DNA reads TGTGCCAGCAGTCCTTCGGGGTCGGGGACCTATGGCTACACCTTC. Amino acid sequence: CASSPSGSGTYGYTF.

This clonotype was detected only a few times. This chain uses TRBV7-9 with TRBJ1-2; the D is unclear. V lost 1 base, J lost 2 bases, and 8 bases lay in between. This CDR3 is 14 amino acids long. Germline V CDR1 and CDR2: SEHNR, FQNEAQ (reference sequence). CDR3 DNA sequence: TGTGCCAGCAGCTTAGGCGAGGAGAACTATGGCTACACCTTC. Its translation is CASSLGEENYGYTF.

This clonotype occurred a few times. The chain uses TRBV7-9 and TRBJ1-1; D is unresolved. This CDR3 region has 14 residues. V lost 1 base to trimming and J lost 7 bases, with 13 bases between them. CDR1 and CDR2 from the germline V gene are SEHNR and FQNEAQ (reference sequence). CDR3: CASSLDLGRVEAFF. CDR3 nucleotides: TGTGCCAGCAGCTTAGATCTAGGGAGGGTTGAAGCTTTCTTT.

The sample holds one count of this clonotype. In nucleotides, the CDR3 is TGTGCCAGCAGGGGACTAGGGGACCCTGAAGCTTTCTTT. Translating it yields CASRGLGDPEAFF. The rearrangement links TRBV27 to TRBJ1-1; tentative D call: TRBD1 (5 bases). The CDR3 consists of 13 residues. CDR1 and CDR2 from the germline V gene are MNHEY and SMNVEV (reference sequence). Between the trimmed V and J ends, which lost 6 bases and 6 bases, there was a span of 14 bases.

The gene calls are TRBV6-5 and TRBJ2-1; D is perhaps TRBD2 (5 bases). The V and J ends lost 0 bases and 4 bases respectively, with 13 bases between them. The V gene's germline CDR1 is MNHEY and CDR2 SVGAGI. The length of the CDR3 is 16 residues. In DNA form, the CDR3 reads TGTGCCAGCAGTTACTCGAATCTGGGGAGTTACAATGAGCAGTTCTTC. Its translation: CASSYSNLGSYNEQFF.

There are a few counts of this clonotype. The rearrangement uses TRBV25-1 and TRBJ2-1; 7 positions agree with TRBD1. Germline V lookup: CDR1 MGHDK, CDR2 SYGVNS. The CDR3 covers 16 residues. V was pared by 4 bases and J by 4 bases, with 10 bases of the junction left unmatched. As DNA, the CDR3 is TGTGCCAGCAGTGGGACGAGGGGACAGCGATACAATGAGCAGTTCTTC. Amino acids: CASSGTRGQRYNEQFF.

This clonotype was detected only a few times. DNA of the CDR3: TGTGCCAGCAGTTTAGAGTGGACTGAAGCTTTCTTT. Amino acid sequence: CASSLEWTEAFF. The chain employs TRBV12-3 or TRBV12-4 and TRBJ1-1; unclear D gene. The CDR3 is made up of 12 amino acids. Trimming stripped 1 base from V and 5 bases from J, with 5 bases between.

This chain connects TRBV5-1 to TRBJ1-4; D uncertain. Looked up from germline, CDR1 is SGHRS and CDR2 is YFSETQ. The CDR3 sequence is 16 residues long. V was clipped by 4 bases and J by 0 bases, with 13 bases between them. For the CDR3, the DNA is TGCGCCAGCAGCCGTTTCGACGGGACAACTAATGAAAAACTGTTTTTT. Protein product: CASSRFDGTTNEKLFF.

The chain combines TRBV7-3 with TRBJ2-5, with D possibly TRBD1 on 6 matching bases. Germline V gene lookup returns CDR1 SGHTA and CDR2 FQGTGA. There are 13 residues in the CDR3. The V end was cut by 5 bases, the J end by 7 bases, with 14 bases between. The CDR3 sequence is CASSPGEKGTQYF. In DNA form, the CDR3 reads TGTGCCAGCAGCCCAGGGGAAAAAGGGACCCAGTACTTC.

This chain connects TRBV20-1 to TRBJ2-7; 11 bases agree with TRBD2. The CDR3 contains 16 residues. V lost 0 bases to trimming and J lost 6 bases; unmatched junction nucleotides: 10. Per the germline V gene, CDR1 is DFQATT and CDR2 is SNEGSKA (reference sequence). The CDR3, as DNA: TGCAGTGCTAGAGACGGGACTAGCGGTGACTTCGGCGAGCAGTACTTC. It specifies CSARDGTSGDFGEQYF.

This clonotype was detected only a few times. The V gene is TRBV10-3, the J gene TRBJ2-2, with D perhaps TRBD1 (6 bases). The germline gives CDR1 ENHRY, CDR2 SYGVKD. CDR3 length equals 16 residues. Trimming took 0 bases from V and 0 from J, leaving 8 bases between them. In DNA form, the CDR3 reads TGTGCCATCAGTGAGTCGGCAGGGGCGAACACCGGGGAGCTGTTTTTT. Its protein product is CAISESAGANTGELFF.

This clonotype was recorded a few times. The rearrangement joins TRBV11-2 to TRBJ2-3, with 8 bases identical to TRBD2. The CDR3 has 16 amino acids. Per germline, CDR1 SGHAT and CDR2 FQNNGV. Unmatched junction bases numbered 10, after V lost 5 bases and J lost 3 bases. The CDR3, as DNA: TGTGCCAGCAGCCCAAGGTTGGGACTAGGGACAGATACGCAGTATTTT. Translation: CASSPRLGLGTDTQYF.

This chain uses TRBV6-5 with TRBJ2-3; 8 positions match TRBD1. Unmatched junction bases numbered 4, after V lost 7 bases and J lost 1 base. CDR3 length: 14 residues. Germline values: CDR1 MNHEY, CDR2 SVGAGI. The chain's CDR3 is CASTPGQGTDTQYF. The DNA of the CDR3 is TGTGCCAGCACACCGGGACAGGGCACAGATACGCAGTATTTT.

V usage is TRBV6-5 and J usage is TRBJ1-2, with D tentatively TRBD1 (5 bases). V lost 0 bases and J 6 bases, leaving 17 bases between the germline ends. The CDR3 is made up of 16 amino acids. Germline assignment: CDR1 MNHEY and CDR2 SVGAGI. The CDR3 loop reads CASSYSFSGNPNGYTF. CDR3 in DNA: TGTGCCAGCAGTTACTCGTTTTCAGGGAATCCAAATGGCTACACCTTC.

This chain joins TRBV4-1 and TRBJ2-2, with 12 bases identical to TRBD2. The CDR3 extends over 13 amino acids. CDR1 and CDR2 from the germline V gene are MGHRA and YSYEKL. V lost 7 bases to trimming and J lost 14 bases; unmatched junction nucleotides: 8. CDR3 sequence (DNA): TGCGCCAGCAACCCTAGCGGGGGGGCCTATCTGTTTTTT. Its protein is CASNPSGGAYLFF.

This rearrangement joins TRBV10-3 to TRBJ2-7; the match to TRBD1 covers 7 bases. Germline V gene lookup returns CDR1 ENHRY and CDR2 SYGVKD. The CDR3 is 16 residues long. With V trimmed by 3 bases and J by 4 bases, 12 bases remained unmatched. The CDR3 is CAISDGIRDRLYEQYF. CDR3 coding DNA: TGTGCCATCAGTGATGGAATTCGGGACAGATTATACGAGCAGTACTTC.

This clonotype was picked up a small number of times. V gene TRBV20-1 combines with J gene TRBJ2-3; the D gene is possibly TRBD2 (6 bases). The germline V and J ends were trimmed by 6 bases and 1 base, with 14 bases remaining between them. Per germline, CDR1 DFQATT and CDR2 SNEGSKA (reference sequence). This CDR3 spans 14 amino acids. CDR3 protein: CSAQDYRGTDTQYF. DNA for the CDR3: TGCAGTGCCCAGGACTACCGGGGCACAGATACGCAGTATTTT.